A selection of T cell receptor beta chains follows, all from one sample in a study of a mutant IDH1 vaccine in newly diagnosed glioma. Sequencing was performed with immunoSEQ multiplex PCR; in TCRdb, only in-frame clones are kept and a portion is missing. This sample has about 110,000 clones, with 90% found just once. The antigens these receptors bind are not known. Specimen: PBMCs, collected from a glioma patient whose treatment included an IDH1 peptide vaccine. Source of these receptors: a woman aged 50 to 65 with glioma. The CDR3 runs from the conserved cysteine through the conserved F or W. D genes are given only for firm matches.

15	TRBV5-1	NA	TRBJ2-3	CASSLGLYSTDTQYF	TGCGCCAGCAGCCTGGGACTTTATAGCACAGATACGCAGTATTTT
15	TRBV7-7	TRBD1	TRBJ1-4	CASSFSDREGEKLFF	TGTGCTAGCAGCTTTTCGGACAGGGAGGGTGAAAAACTGTTTTTT
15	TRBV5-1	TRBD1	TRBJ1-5	CASSQTGNYDQPQHF	TGCGCCAGCAGCCAGACAGGGAACTATGATCAGCCCCAGCATTTT
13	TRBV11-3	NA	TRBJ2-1	CASSLGGVQEQFF	TGTGCCAGCAGCTTAGGGGGGGTCCAGGAGCAGTTCTTC
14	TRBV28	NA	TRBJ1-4	CASSFIGLGEKLFF	TGTGCCAGCAGTTTTATTGGGCTTGGTGAAAAACTGTTTTTT
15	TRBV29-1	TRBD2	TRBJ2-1	CSVCLSGSSYNEQFF	TGCAGCGTTTGCCTTAGCGGGAGCTCCTACAATGAGCAGTTCTTC
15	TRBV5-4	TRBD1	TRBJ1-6	CASSLGQGDDSPLHF	TGTGCCAGCAGCTTGGGACAGGGTGATGATTCACCCCTCCACTTT
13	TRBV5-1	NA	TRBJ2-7	CASSFWGPNEQYF	TGCGCCAGCAGCTTTTGGGGGCCCAACGAGCAGTACTTC
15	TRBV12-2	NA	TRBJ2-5	CASRLGAGRLETQYF	TGTGCAAGTCGCTTAGGGGCAGGGAGGTTGGAGACCCAGTACTTC
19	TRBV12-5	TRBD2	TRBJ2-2	CASGLTTLLAGGTDGELFF	TGTGCTAGTGGTTTGACAACCCTACTAGCGGGAGGAACTGACGGGGAGCTGTTTTTT
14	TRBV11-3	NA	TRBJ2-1	CASSYLQKPNEQFF	TGTGCCAGCAGCTACTTACAAAAACCCAATGAGCAGTTCTTC
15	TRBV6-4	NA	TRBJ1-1	CASTLDSWSGTEAFF	TGTGCCAGCACCTTGGATAGTTGGAGTGGCACTGAAGCTTTCTTT
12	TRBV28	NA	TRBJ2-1	CGSRLGGNEQFF	TGTGGAAGTCGTTTGGGGGGTAATGAGCAGTTCTTC
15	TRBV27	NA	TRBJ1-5	CASSSDPTYNQPQHF	TGTGCCAGCAGTTCGGACCCCACTTACAATCAGCCCCAGCATTTT